This T cell receptor beta chain was profiled in a study of blood T cell repertoires in COVID-19. Germline-derived CDR1 and CDR2 are KGHSH and LQKENI. CDR3 length: 16 residues. V lost 3 bases and J lost 5, with 17 bases in between. The authors' processing: Researchers report that nucleated cell counts were estimated from reference gene primer amplification. Data came from immunoSEQ multiplex PCR; TCRdb stores just in-frame clones and leaves some out. For V, J and clone size, that table is used; D and trimming come from the DNA. The sample yields 140,000 to 150,000 clones, 80% to 90% seen once. The sample comprised PBMCs or T cells enriched from blood (not recorded which). The TCR comes from a man aged 55-75 years who had recovered from COVID-19. The chain couples TRBV18 to TRBJ1-5; D is perhaps TRBD1 (5 bases). The DNA of the CDR3 is TGTGCCAGCTCACCCACGGGACTCGGGGGGGATCAGCCCCAGCATTTT. Its protein is CASSPTGLGGDQPQHF. Full variable domain (rest looked up from reference TRBV18 and TRBJ1-5): NAGVMQNPRHLVRRRGQEARLRCSPMKGHSHVYWYRQLPEEGLKFMVYLQKENIIDESGMPKERFSAEFPKEGPSILRIQQVVRGDSAAYFCASSPTGLGGDQPQHFGDGTRLSIL.